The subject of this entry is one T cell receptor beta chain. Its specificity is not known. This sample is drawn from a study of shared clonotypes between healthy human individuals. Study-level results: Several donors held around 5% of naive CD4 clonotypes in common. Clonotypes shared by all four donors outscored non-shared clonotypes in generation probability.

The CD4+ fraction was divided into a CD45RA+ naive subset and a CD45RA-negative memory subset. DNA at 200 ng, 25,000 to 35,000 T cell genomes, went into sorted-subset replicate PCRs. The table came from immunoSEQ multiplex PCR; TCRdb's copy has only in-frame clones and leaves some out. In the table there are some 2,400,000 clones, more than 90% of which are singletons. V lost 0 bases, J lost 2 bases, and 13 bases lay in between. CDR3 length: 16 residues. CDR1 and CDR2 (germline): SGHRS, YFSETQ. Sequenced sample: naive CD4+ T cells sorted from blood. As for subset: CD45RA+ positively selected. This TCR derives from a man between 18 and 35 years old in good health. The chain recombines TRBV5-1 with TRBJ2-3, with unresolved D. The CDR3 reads CASSLAGSLVTDTQYF. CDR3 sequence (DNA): TGCGCCAGCAGCTTGGCCGGTAGCCTGGTCACAGATACGCAGTATTTT.